These T cell receptor beta chains were read from a single sample in a study of T cells after yellow fever vaccination. A single record per CDR3 protein comes from TCRdb applying MiXCR to the 5' RACE reads. The data contain 310,000 or so distinct CDR3 sequences, 6.8% of them singletons. This material consisted of PBMCs, taken roughly 45 days after the first yellow fever vaccination. Receptors originate from a man younger than 35 who received the YFV17D yellow fever vaccine. CDR3s include the opening cysteine and the closing phenylalanine or tryptophan. Fields, in order: V gene, clone size, D gene, J gene, CDR3 DNA, CDR3 protein. The D gene is left open where the match is weak. For some rows the clone size is stated as once, few or many, or as a class when expanded; others skip it.

v_gene: TRBV7-9
abundance: few
d_gene: .
j_gene: TRBJ1-6
CDR3nt: TGTGCCAGCAGCTTAGAGATGGGGAATTCACCCCTCCACTTT
CDR3aa: CASSLEMGNSPLHF

v_gene: TRBV27
abundance: .
d_gene: .
j_gene: TRBJ2-7
CDR3nt: TGTGCCAGCAGCCCAGCCTCAGGGACCCTGTTTTACGAGCAGTACTTC
CDR3aa: CASSPASGTLFYEQYF

v_gene: TRBV4-2
abundance: few
d_gene: .
j_gene: TRBJ2-7
CDR3nt: TGTGCCAGCAGCCCCGAGACTACTTTCTCCTACGAGCAGTACTTC
CDR3aa: CASSPETTFSYEQYF

v_gene: TRBV10-3
abundance: few
d_gene: .
j_gene: TRBJ2-1
CDR3nt: TGTGCCATCAGTGAGTCGAAAATCTCAACGGGGCAGTTCTTC
CDR3aa: CAISESKISTGQFF

v_gene: TRBV4-3
abundance: .
d_gene: .
j_gene: TRBJ2-2
CDR3nt: TGCGCCAGCAGCCAAGAATATGAGGGGTCGGGCACCGGGGAGCTGTTTTTT
CDR3aa: CASSQEYEGSGTGELFF

v_gene: TRBV28
abundance: .
d_gene: TRBD1
j_gene: TRBJ1-1
CDR3nt: TGTGCCAGCAGTACAGGGGGTGCAGAGGCTTTCTTT
CDR3aa: CASSTGGAEAFF

v_gene: TRBV5-6
abundance: few
d_gene: .
j_gene: TRBJ2-5
CDR3nt: TGTGCCAGCAGCTGGGGGTCCGGGGTAAAGACCCAGTACTTC
CDR3aa: CASSWGSGVKTQYF

v_gene: TRBV10-2
abundance: .
d_gene: TRBD1
j_gene: TRBJ1-5
CDR3nt: TGCGCCAGCAGTGGACAGGGCCACAATCAGCCCCAGCATTTT
CDR3aa: CASSGQGHNQPQHF

v_gene: TRBV7-2
abundance: many
d_gene: TRBD2
j_gene: TRBJ2-3
CDR3nt: TGTGCCAGCAGCTCCGGACTAGCGGGGGGGCCAGATACGCAGTATTTT
CDR3aa: CASSSGLAGGPDTQYF

v_gene: TRBV5-5
abundance: many
d_gene: .
j_gene: TRBJ2-7
CDR3nt: TGTGCCAGCAGCATGATTACGTCCGGGACCTACGAGCAGTACTTC
CDR3aa: CASSMITSGTYEQYF

v_gene: TRBV7-9
abundance: few
d_gene: .
j_gene: TRBJ2-7
CDR3nt: TGTGCCAGCAGCTCATTCCGGGGCCACCGGGGATACGAGCAGTACTTC
CDR3aa: CASSSFRGHRGYEQYF

v_gene: TRBV7-9
abundance: .
d_gene: .
j_gene: TRBJ1-1
CDR3nt: TGTGCCAGCAGCCCCAACATACTGAACACTGAAGCTTTCTTT
CDR3aa: CASSPNILNTEAFF

v_gene: TRBV7-2
abundance: few
d_gene: .
j_gene: TRBJ2-3
CDR3nt: TGTGCCAGCACCGCGGGCCGGGAATACACAGATACGCAGTATTTT
CDR3aa: CASTAGREYTDTQYF

v_gene: TRBV7-9
abundance: .
d_gene: TRBD1
j_gene: TRBJ1-5
CDR3nt: TGTGCCAGCGGTCAGGGGGGTCAGCCCCAGCATTTT
CDR3aa: CASGQGGQPQHF

v_gene: TRBV12-3/TRBV12-4
abundance: few
d_gene: TRBD2
j_gene: TRBJ2-3
CDR3nt: TGTGCCAGCAGTTTAGGCGGGGGGGCCGGAGATACGCAGTATTTT
CDR3aa: CASSLGGGAGDTQYF

v_gene: TRBV7-2
abundance: .
d_gene: .
j_gene: TRBJ2-1
CDR3nt: TGTGCCAGCAGCCCCCCGGACCACAGCTACAATGAGCAGTTCTTC
CDR3aa: CASSPPDHSYNEQFF

v_gene: TRBV5-4
abundance: many
d_gene: TRBD1
j_gene: TRBJ2-5
CDR3nt: TGTGCCAGCAGCTTACAGGGGGCGCTGGAGACCCAGTACTTC
CDR3aa: CASSLQGALETQYF

v_gene: TRBV14
abundance: .
d_gene: .
j_gene: TRBJ1-6
CDR3nt: TGTGCCAGCAGCCAAGATATGAGGTTTCGGGATAATTCACCCCTCCACTTT
CDR3aa: CASSQDMRFRDNSPLHF